What follows is one T cell receptor (beta chain) and its context. Original methodology: Using reference gene primer amplification, nucleated cell counts were estimated. TCRdb keeps only in-frame clones here, not all; method: immunoSEQ multiplex PCR. V, J and clone size derive from that table, while D and trimming were established from the DNA sequence. There are approximately 200,000 clones in the sample; 88% occur only once, and about 2.1% lies in the top ten. Germline values: CDR1 LGHNA, CDR2 YSLEER. The CDR3 is 16 residues long. V lost 0 bases, J lost 4 bases, and 6 bases stayed unmatched. These data are taken from a study of blood T cell repertoires in COVID-19.

The TCR sequence derives from a man in his 70s with active or convalescent COVID-19. Sequenced material: peripheral blood. V is TRBV4-3 and J is TRBJ1-5, with 7 nucleotides matching TRBD1. CDR3 DNA: TGCGCCAGCAGCCAAGAGCAGGGGACAGTTAATCAGCCCCAGCATTTT. This codes for CASSQEQGTVNQPQHF.